A selection of T cell receptor beta chains follows, all from one sample in a study of blood T cell repertoires in COVID-19. Method: immunoSEQ multiplex PCR; TCRdb's copy keeps in-frame clones and lacks some. The data hold 270,000 or so clones, with around 81% observed a single time. The sequencing input was peripheral blood. These receptors originate from a woman aged 60 to 75 with active or convalescent COVID-19. CDR3s include the opening cysteine and the closing phenylalanine or tryptophan. A D gene is named only where the DNA matches it firmly. Part of the rows lack a size; the others show once, few, many or a class for expanded clones.

abundance	v_gene	d_gene	j_gene	CDR3aa	CDR3nt
NA	TRBV7-2	TRBD1	TRBJ1-5	CASSAGQGRWGNQPQHF	TGTGCCAGCAGCGCGGGACAGGGGCGATGGGGCAATCAGCCCCAGCATTTT
NA	TRBV10-3	NA	TRBJ1-4	CAISESPFTGQGNEKLFF	TGTGCCATCAGTGAGTCACCGTTTACAGGGCAAGGTAATGAAAAACTGTTTTTT
once	TRBV5-6	TRBD1	TRBJ2-7	CASSLWGQSSYEQYF	TGTGCCAGCAGCTTGTGGGGACAGAGCTCCTACGAGCAGTACTTC
NA	TRBV7-9	TRBD1	TRBJ1-1	CASSLGTGALNTEAFF	TGTGCCAGCAGTTTAGGGACAGGGGCCCTGAACACTGAAGCTTTCTTT
NA	TRBV24-1	TRBD1	TRBJ2-3	CATSGTGWLDTQYF	TGTGCCACCAGTGGGACAGGGTGGTTAGATACGCAGTATTTT
NA	TRBV4-3	TRBD2	TRBJ2-1	CASSPGTSVNNEQFF	TGCGCCAGCAGCCCCGGGACTAGCGTTAACAATGAGCAGTTCTTC
NA	TRBV6-4	TRBD1	TRBJ1-1	CASSGQGMTEAFF	TGTGCCAGCAGCGGACAGGGAATGACTGAAGCTTTCTTT
NA	TRBV7-3	NA	TRBJ2-3	CASSLSPSTDTQYF	TGTGCCAGCAGCTTAAGTCCTAGCACAGATACGCAGTATTTT
NA	TRBV11-3	TRBD1	TRBJ1-1	CASSLGSDRAGAEAFF	TGTGCCAGCAGCTTAGGGAGCGACAGGGCTGGGGCTGAAGCTTTCTTT
NA	TRBV19	NA	TRBJ1-5	CASSASHAQPQHF	TGTGCCAGTAGCGCCAGTCACGCCCAGCCCCAGCATTTT
NA	TRBV3-1/TRBV3-2	TRBD1	TRBJ2-7	CASSQEGGLQGTREQYF	TGTGCCAGCAGCCAAGAAGGCGGCCTACAGGGGACGCGGGAGCAGTACTTC
NA	TRBV11-3	NA	TRBJ1-6	CASSLDSLSPLHF	TGTGCCAGCAGCTTGGACTCCCTTTCACCCCTCCACTTT
NA	TRBV6-5	NA	TRBJ1-6	CASSYGLEGSPLHF	TGTGCCAGCAGTTACGGGCTCGAGGGTTCACCCCTCCACTTT
NA	TRBV3-1/TRBV3-2	TRBD2	TRBJ2-3	CASTGTSGGPGDTQYF	TGTGCCAGCACCGGGACTAGCGGGGGTCCAGGAGATACGCAGTATTTT
NA	TRBV6-5	NA	TRBJ2-5	CATLQPYQETQYF	TGTGCCACCCTACAGCCGTACCAAGAGACCCAGTACTTC
once	TRBV5-1	NA	TRBJ2-7	CASSLGSGQYF	TGCGCCAGCAGCTTGGGTTCAGGGCAGTACTTC
NA	TRBV6-2/TRBV6-3	TRBD2	TRBJ2-3	CASSYGGGRDTQYF	TGTGCCAGCAGTTACGGGGGAGGGAGAGATACGCAGTATTTT
NA	TRBV5-1	TRBD1	TRBJ2-1	CASSLGGARGPQIF	TGCGCCAGCAGCTTGGGGGGGGCCAGGGGGCCCCAAATCTTC
NA	TRBV9	TRBD1	TRBJ1-6	CASSVDRGNSPLHF	TGTGCCAGCAGCGTCGACAGGGGGAATTCACCCCTCCACTTT
NA	TRBV30	TRBD2	TRBJ2-3	CAWSASRTSGPTDTQYF	TGTGCCTGGAGTGCCTCCCGGACTAGCGGGCCCACAGATACGCAGTATTTT
NA	TRBV25-1	NA	TRBJ2-5	CASSEMVSEETQYF	TGTGCCAGCAGTGAAATGGTTTCGGAAGAGACCCAGTACTTC
NA	TRBV15	TRBD2	TRBJ2-1	CATSRDLAGGPYNEQFF	TGTGCCACCAGCAGGGATCTAGCGGGGGGCCCCTACAATGAGCAGTTCTTC
NA	TRBV28	TRBD1	TRBJ2-3	CASSHRDRGADTQYF	TGTGCCAGCAGCCACCGGGACAGGGGCGCAGATACGCAGTATTTT
NA	TRBV6-5	NA	TRBJ1-5	CASGSVRGDQPQHF	TGTGCCAGCGGTTCGGTCAGGGGTGATCAGCCCCAGCATTTT
few	TRBV4-1	TRBD1	TRBJ1-5	CASSQTGGEGQPQHF	TGCGCCAGCAGCCAAACAGGGGGTGAGGGGCAGCCCCAGCATTTT
NA	TRBV7-8	NA	TRBJ1-5	CASSLDTYQPQHF	TGTGCCAGCAGCCTTGACACGTATCAGCCCCAGCATTTT
NA	TRBV7-9	TRBD1	TRBJ1-1	CASGGQENTEAFF	TGTGCCAGCGGGGGACAGGAGAACACTGAAGCTTTCTTT
NA	TRBV15	NA	TRBJ2-1	CATSRDPYQEQFF	TGTGCCACCAGCAGAGATCCCTATCAAGAGCAGTTCTTC
NA	TRBV7-2	TRBD2	TRBJ2-3	CASSLGLAGGSTDTQYF	TGTGCCAGCAGCTTAGGGCTAGCGGGGGGTAGCACAGATACGCAGTATTTT
NA	TRBV6-5	NA	TRBJ2-2	CAVGRPNTGELFF	TGTGCAGTAGGCAGGCCGAACACCGGGGAGCTGTTTTTT
NA	TRBV11-3	TRBD1	TRBJ1-4	CASSSGTATNEKLFF	TGTGCCAGCAGCTCCGGGACAGCAACTAATGAAAAACTGTTTTTT
NA	TRBV5-1	TRBD1	TRBJ2-5	CASSWADRVTETQYF	TGCGCCAGCAGCTGGGCTGACAGGGTTACCGAGACCCAGTACTTC
NA	TRBV3-1/TRBV3-2	TRBD1	TRBJ2-1	CASSKGTGVFEQFF	TGTGCCAGCAGCAAAGGGACAGGGGTTTTCGAGCAGTTCTTC
NA	TRBV5-3	NA	TRBJ1-2	CARSCQGRKRYGYTF	TGTGCCAGAAGCTGTCAGGGAAGGAAACGGTATGGCTACACCTTC
few	TRBV12-3/TRBV12-4	NA	TRBJ1-1	CASSLWETEAFF	TGTGCCAGCAGTTTGTGGGAGACTGAAGCTTTCTTT
NA	TRBV7-9	NA	TRBJ2-3	CASSLQGLGDTQYF	TGTGCCAGCAGCTTACAGGGGCTGGGTGATACGCAGTATTTT
NA	TRBV6-1	NA	TRBJ2-1	CASSEGQPNEQFF	TGTGCCAGCAGTGAAGGACAGCCTAATGAGCAGTTCTTC
once	TRBV7-3	TRBD1	TRBJ1-2	CASSSPGQGSYGYTF	TGTGCCAGCAGCTCCCCGGGACAGGGGAGCTATGGCTACACCTTC
NA	TRBV18	NA	TRBJ1-3	CASTPGGARRNTIYF	TGTGCCAGCACCCCTGGGGGGGCGCGTCGGAACACCATATATTTT
NA	TRBV7-6	TRBD2	TRBJ2-3	CASSRTGLAGPDTQYF	TGTGCCAGCAGCCGGACAGGACTAGCGGGGCCAGATACGCAGTATTTT
once	TRBV15	TRBD1	TRBJ2-2	CATSSVSGTGNTGELFF	TGTGCCACCAGCAGCGTGTCAGGGACAGGGAACACCGGGGAGCTGTTTTTT
NA	TRBV9	TRBD2	TRBJ2-5	CASSVGGGSQETQYF	TGTGCCAGCAGCGTAGGGGGGGGATCCCAAGAGACCCAGTACTTC
NA	TRBV24-1	NA	TRBJ2-7	CATSAGPGYEQYF	TGTGCCACCAGCGCCGGTCCGGGGTACGAGCAGTACTTC
NA	TRBV4-1	NA	TRBJ2-3	CASLADTQYF	TGCGCCAGCTTAGCAGATACGCAGTATTTT
NA	TRBV27	NA	TRBJ1-2	CASSLSAGKNYGYTF	TGTGCCAGCAGTTTATCAGCCGGTAAGAACTATGGCTACACCTTC
NA	TRBV6-6	TRBD2	TRBJ2-3	CASSYQLAGLTDTQYF	TGTGCCAGCAGCTACCAACTAGCGGGACTTACAGATACGCAGTATTTT
NA	TRBV5-6	TRBD2	TRBJ2-2	CASSLLSGVKRGELFF	TGTGCCAGCAGCTTACTTAGCGGGGTCAAGAGGGGGGAGCTGTTTTTT
NA	TRBV5-1	TRBD1	TRBJ2-1	CASSYAGGSYNEQFF	TGCGCCAGCAGCTATGCAGGGGGAAGCTACAATGAGCAGTTCTTC
NA	TRBV28	NA	TRBJ1-5	CASSLTARMRNQPQHF	TGTGCCAGCAGTTTGACAGCTAGGATGAGGAATCAGCCCCAGCATTTT
NA	TRBV7-9	NA	TRBJ1-1	CASSPRSEAFF	TGTGCCAGCAGTCCCCGCAGTGAAGCTTTCTTT